These T cell receptor beta chains were read from a single sample in a study of tumor-infiltrating lymphocytes in primary liver carcinoma. TCRdb processed the multiplex PCR reads anew with MiXCR; each CDR3 protein has one entry. Among around 99,000 distinct CDR3 sequences listed, less than 70% were seen once. Sequencing was carried out using tumor-adjacent normal liver tissue. These receptors were collected from a man between 35 and 55 years old with primary liver carcinoma and hepatitis B virus infection. The conserved cysteine and the conserved F or W are not part of the CDR3 here. D genes are given only for firm matches. Clone size is shown for a subset of rows, as once, few, many or a class of expanded clone.

D gene: -; clone size: -; V gene: TRBV11-2; J gene: TRBJ2-7; CDR3 protein: ANSQSYEQY
D gene: -; clone size: -; V gene: TRBV7-2; J gene: TRBJ2-1; CDR3 protein: ASSSMEILQQF
D gene: -; clone size: -; V gene: TRBV5-1; J gene: TRBJ2-1; CDR3 protein: ASSPVGGRNNEQF
D gene: -; clone size: -; V gene: TRBV11-2; J gene: TRBJ2-2; CDR3 protein: VSSTTAVWNTGELF
D gene: -; clone size: many; V gene: TRBV6-1; J gene: TRBJ2-1; CDR3 protein: ASSELLAVQYNEQF
D gene: -; clone size: many; V gene: TRBV6-1; J gene: TRBJ2-5; CDR3 protein: ASRSRFIQETQY
D gene: -; clone size: -; V gene: TRBV29-1; J gene: TRBJ2-1; CDR3 protein: SVDANGNEQF
D gene: TRBD2; clone size: few; V gene: TRBV24-1; J gene: TRBJ2-1; CDR3 protein: ATSPRTSKGNEQF
D gene: TRBD2; clone size: -; V gene: TRBV11-2; J gene: TRBJ2-3; CDR3 protein: ASVKRGSTDTQY
D gene: TRBD1; clone size: -; V gene: TRBV11-2; J gene: TRBJ2-3; CDR3 protein: TSSSVPGQGDTLY
D gene: -; clone size: -; V gene: TRBV6-6; J gene: TRBJ1-6; CDR3 protein: SSGYQGRNSPLH
D gene: -; clone size: -; V gene: TRBV5-4; J gene: TRBJ2-3; CDR3 protein: ASSLADDTQY
D gene: -; clone size: few; V gene: TRBV7-2; J gene: TRBJ2-7; CDR3 protein: ASSLASLLGEQY
D gene: -; clone size: many; V gene: TRBV14; J gene: TRBJ2-1; CDR3 protein: ASSQRGPGSYNEQF
D gene: -; clone size: -; V gene: TRBV25-1; J gene: TRBJ2-7; CDR3 protein: ASGEWQLVYEQY
D gene: -; clone size: many; V gene: TRBV12-3/TRBV12-4; J gene: TRBJ1-1; CDR3 protein: ASSSAWGTSMNTEAF
D gene: TRBD2; clone size: -; V gene: TRBV5-5; J gene: TRBJ2-7; CDR3 protein: ASSLNLVGGLTYEQY
D gene: TRBD2; clone size: -; V gene: TRBV9; J gene: TRBJ2-7; CDR3 protein: ASSVLAGGPYEQY
D gene: -; clone size: -; V gene: TRBV28; J gene: TRBJ1-6; CDR3 protein: ATAKAGMTSPLH
D gene: TRBD2; clone size: -; V gene: TRBV11-2; J gene: TRBJ2-7; CDR3 protein: TSSLAGCFTEQY
D gene: -; clone size: many; V gene: TRBV13; J gene: TRBJ1-2; CDR3 protein: ASSLDRDYGYT
D gene: -; clone size: once; V gene: TRBV2; J gene: TRBJ1-5; CDR3 protein: VSSEWGNSNQPQH
D gene: TRBD1; clone size: -; V gene: TRBV11-2; J gene: TRBJ1-2; CDR3 protein: ASSNSTGNFDYT
D gene: -; clone size: -; V gene: TRBV6-5; J gene: TRBJ1-2; CDR3 protein: ASSYAGDMGGGYT
D gene: TRBD2; clone size: -; V gene: TRBV11-2; J gene: TRBJ2-2; CDR3 protein: VSSLDRREGLSNTGELF
D gene: -; clone size: -; V gene: TRBV11-2; J gene: TRBJ2-4; CDR3 protein: VSSPSALGGKNIQY
D gene: -; clone size: many; V gene: TRBV13; J gene: TRBJ2-7; CDR3 protein: ASSPSNVNYEQY
D gene: -; clone size: -; V gene: TRBV5-1; J gene: TRBJ2-3; CDR3 protein: ARTPLGQRLYDTQY
D gene: -; clone size: medium-sized; V gene: TRBV11-2; J gene: TRBJ2-3; CDR3 protein: ASSFRDSTDTQY
D gene: -; clone size: -; V gene: TRBV11-2; J gene: TRBJ2-3; CDR3 protein: VNSLEGSRDTQY
D gene: -; clone size: -; V gene: TRBV28; J gene: TRBJ2-4; CDR3 protein: ASSLSRGRSQY
D gene: -; clone size: -; V gene: TRBV5-1; J gene: TRBJ1-4; CDR3 protein: ASNNGNGLEKLF
D gene: -; clone size: -; V gene: TRBV11-2; J gene: TRBJ2-4; CDR3 protein: ASTLARENIQY
D gene: -; clone size: -; V gene: TRBV12-3/TRBV12-4; J gene: TRBJ2-7; CDR3 protein: ASSTTGVYERY